This TCR beta chain is drawn from a study of T cells in Graves' hyperthyroidism and ophthalmopathy. Exclusion of patients followed from uncontrolled infection, other autoimmune disease, pregnancy or lactation. Study outcomes and limitations: Model predictions of ophthalmopathy came a median approximately 6 months before onset.

Researchers took RNA transcripts and amplified the TCR beta CDR3 regions from them. TCR CDR3 underwent first-round RT-PCR with the HTBI primer set. One entry per CDR3 protein, called by TCRdb with MiXCR from the multiplex PCR reads. Found here are about 520,000 distinct CDR3 sequences, around 21% of them singletons; the top ten hold around 27%. There are 18 residues in the CDR3. The V and J ends lost 2 bases and 2 bases, in that order; junction bases with no gene match: 14. In germline, CDR1 is ENHRY, CDR2 SYGVKD. Turning to this clonotype: Its target is unknown.

V gene TRBV10-3 combines with J gene TRBJ2-5, with 7 nucleotides matching TRBD2. Sequencing used blood. The TCR sequence derives from a man aged 18 to 29 with Graves' hyperthyroidism. The DNA for the CDR3 is TGTGCCATCAGTGAGGCTTTACTAGCGAACCAACTACAAGAGACCCAGTACTTC. Its protein product is CAISEALLANQLQETQYF.